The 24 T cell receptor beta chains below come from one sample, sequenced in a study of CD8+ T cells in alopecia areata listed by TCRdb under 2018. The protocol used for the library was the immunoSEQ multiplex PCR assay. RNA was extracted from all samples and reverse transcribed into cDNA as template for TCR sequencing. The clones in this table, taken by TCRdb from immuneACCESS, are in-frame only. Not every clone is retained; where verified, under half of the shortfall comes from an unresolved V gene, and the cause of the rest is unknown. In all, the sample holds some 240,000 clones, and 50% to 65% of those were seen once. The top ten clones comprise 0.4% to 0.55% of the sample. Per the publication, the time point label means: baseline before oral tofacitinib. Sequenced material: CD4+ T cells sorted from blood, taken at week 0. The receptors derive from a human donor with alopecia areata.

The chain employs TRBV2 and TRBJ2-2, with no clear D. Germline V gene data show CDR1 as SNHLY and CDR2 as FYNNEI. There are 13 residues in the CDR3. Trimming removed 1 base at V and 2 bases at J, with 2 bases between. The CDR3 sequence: CASSEDNTGELFF. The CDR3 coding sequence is TGTGCCAGCAGTGAAGACAACACCGGGGAGCTGTTTTTT.

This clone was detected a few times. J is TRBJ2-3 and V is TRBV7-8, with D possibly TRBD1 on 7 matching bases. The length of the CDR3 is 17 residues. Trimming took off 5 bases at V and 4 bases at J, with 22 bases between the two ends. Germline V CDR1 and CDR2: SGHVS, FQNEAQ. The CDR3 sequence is CASSPVRRGLVADTQYF. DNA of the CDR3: TGTGCCAGCAGCCCAGTGCGGAGGGGGCTGGTCGCAGATACGCAGTATTTT.

CDR3 sequence (DNA): TGTGCCAGCAGCTTAGCGGGCGGAGATTCCTACAATGAGCAGTTCTTC. Translated: CASSLAGGDSYNEQFF. The chain is built from TRBV7-6 and TRBJ2-1; D gene ambiguous. In germline, CDR1 is SGHVS, CDR2 FNYEAQ. The V gene lost 0 bases and the J gene lost 1 base, with 10 bases spanning the gap. CDR3 length: 16 amino acids.

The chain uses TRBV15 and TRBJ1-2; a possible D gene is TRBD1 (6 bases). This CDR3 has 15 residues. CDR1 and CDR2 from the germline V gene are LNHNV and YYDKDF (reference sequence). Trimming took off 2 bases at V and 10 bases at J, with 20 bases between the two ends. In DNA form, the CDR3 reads TGTGCCACCAGCAGAAACAGGGTCCCCATGTCCGTCTACACCTTC. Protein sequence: CATSRNRVPMSVYTF.

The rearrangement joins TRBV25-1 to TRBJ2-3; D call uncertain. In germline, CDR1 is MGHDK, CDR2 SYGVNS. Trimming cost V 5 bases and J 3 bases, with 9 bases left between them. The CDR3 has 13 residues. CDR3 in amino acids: CASSLGATDTQYF. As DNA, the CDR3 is TGTGCCAGCAGTCTCGGTGCTACAGATACGCAGTATTTT.

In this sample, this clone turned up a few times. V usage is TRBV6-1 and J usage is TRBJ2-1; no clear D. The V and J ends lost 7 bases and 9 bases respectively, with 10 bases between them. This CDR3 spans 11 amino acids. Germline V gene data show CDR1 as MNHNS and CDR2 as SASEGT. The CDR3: CASNQIAEQFF. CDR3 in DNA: TGTGCCAGCAATCAAATAGCTGAGCAGTTCTTC.

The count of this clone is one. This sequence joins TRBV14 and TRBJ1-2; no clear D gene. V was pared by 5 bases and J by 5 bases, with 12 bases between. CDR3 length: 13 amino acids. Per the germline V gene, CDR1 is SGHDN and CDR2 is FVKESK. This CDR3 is CASSSDLRYGYTF. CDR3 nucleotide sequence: TGTGCCAGCAGCTCGGACCTAAGATATGGCTACACCTTC.

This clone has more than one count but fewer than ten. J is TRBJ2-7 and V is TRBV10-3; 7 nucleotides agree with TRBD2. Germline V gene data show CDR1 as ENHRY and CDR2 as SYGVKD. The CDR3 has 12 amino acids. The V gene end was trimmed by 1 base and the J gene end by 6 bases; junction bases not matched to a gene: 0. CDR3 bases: TGTGCCATCAGTGAGTGGGAGGGCGAGCAGTACTTC. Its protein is CAISEWEGEQYF.

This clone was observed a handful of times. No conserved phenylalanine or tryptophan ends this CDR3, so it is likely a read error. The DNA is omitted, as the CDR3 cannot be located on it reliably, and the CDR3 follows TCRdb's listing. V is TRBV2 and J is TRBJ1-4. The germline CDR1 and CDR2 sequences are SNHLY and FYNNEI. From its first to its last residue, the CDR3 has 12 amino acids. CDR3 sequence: CASSIAGAGVVL.

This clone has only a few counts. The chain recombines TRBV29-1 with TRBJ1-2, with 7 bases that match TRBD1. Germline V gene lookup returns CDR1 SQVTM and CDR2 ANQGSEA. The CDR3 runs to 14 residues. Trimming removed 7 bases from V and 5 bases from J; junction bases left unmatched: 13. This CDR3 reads CSAWDSFSEYGYTF. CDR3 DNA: TGCAGCGCCTGGGACAGCTTCTCAGAATATGGCTACACCTTC.

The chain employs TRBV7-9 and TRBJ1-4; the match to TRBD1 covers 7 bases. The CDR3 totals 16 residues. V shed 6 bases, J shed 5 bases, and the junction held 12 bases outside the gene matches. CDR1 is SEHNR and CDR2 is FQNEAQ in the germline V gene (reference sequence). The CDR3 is CASRLQGTEENEKLFF. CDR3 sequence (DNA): TGTGCCAGCAGACTCCAGGGGACAGAGGAGAATGAAAAACTGTTTTTT.

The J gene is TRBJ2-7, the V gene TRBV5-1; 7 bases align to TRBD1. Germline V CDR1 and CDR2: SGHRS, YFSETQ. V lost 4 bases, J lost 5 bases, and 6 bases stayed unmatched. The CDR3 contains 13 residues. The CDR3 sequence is CASSPGQTHEQYF. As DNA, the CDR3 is TGCGCCAGCAGCCCGGGACAGACGCACGAGCAGTACTTC.

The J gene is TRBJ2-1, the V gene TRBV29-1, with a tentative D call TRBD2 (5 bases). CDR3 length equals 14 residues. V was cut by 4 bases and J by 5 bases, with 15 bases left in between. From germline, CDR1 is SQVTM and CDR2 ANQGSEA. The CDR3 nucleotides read TGCAGCGTTGTAAGTCTTCTGGGAGACAATGAGCAGTTCTTC. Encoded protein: CSVVSLLGDNEQFF.

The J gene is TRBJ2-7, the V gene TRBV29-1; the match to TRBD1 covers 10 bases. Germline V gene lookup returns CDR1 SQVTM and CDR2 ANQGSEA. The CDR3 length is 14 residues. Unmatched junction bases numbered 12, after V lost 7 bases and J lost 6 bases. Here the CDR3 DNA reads TGCAGCGCCATCCCCGACAGGGGGCTGTTCGAGCAGTACTTC. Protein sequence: CSAIPDRGLFEQYF.

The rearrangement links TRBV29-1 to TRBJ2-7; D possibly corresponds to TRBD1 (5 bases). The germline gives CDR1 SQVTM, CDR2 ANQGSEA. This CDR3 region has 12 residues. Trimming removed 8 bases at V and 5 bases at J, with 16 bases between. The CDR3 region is CSSRTSRDEQYF. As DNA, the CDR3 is TGCAGCTCAAGGACATCCCGGGACGAGCAGTACTTC.

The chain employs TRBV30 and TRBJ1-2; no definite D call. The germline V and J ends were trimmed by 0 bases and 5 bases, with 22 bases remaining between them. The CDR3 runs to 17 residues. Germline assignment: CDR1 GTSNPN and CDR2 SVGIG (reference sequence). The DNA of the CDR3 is TGTGCCTGGAGTGTACGAATGGCTACCGACTTACTATATGGCTACACCTTC. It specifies CAWSVRMATDLLYGYTF.

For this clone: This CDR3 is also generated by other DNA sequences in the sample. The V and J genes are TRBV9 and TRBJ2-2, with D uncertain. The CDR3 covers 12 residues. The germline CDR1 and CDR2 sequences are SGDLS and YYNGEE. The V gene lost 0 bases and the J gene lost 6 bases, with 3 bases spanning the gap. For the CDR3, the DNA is TGTGCCAGCAGCGTAGGGCCCGGGGAGCTGTTTTTT. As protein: CASSVGPGELFF.

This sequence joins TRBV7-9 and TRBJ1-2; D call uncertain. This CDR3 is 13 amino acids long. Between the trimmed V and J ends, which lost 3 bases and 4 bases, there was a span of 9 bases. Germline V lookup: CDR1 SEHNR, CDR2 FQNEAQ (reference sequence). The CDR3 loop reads CASSFGDIYGYTF. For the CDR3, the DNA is TGTGCCAGCAGCTTTGGGGATATCTATGGCTACACCTTC.

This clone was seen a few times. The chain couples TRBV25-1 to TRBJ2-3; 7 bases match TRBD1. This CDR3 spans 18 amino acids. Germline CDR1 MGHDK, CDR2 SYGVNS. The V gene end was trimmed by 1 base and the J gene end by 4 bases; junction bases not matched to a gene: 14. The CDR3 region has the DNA TGTGCCAGCAGTGAATTAGACAGGGCCACCAAACGCGCAGATACGCAGTATTTT. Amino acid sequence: CASSELDRATKRADTQYF.

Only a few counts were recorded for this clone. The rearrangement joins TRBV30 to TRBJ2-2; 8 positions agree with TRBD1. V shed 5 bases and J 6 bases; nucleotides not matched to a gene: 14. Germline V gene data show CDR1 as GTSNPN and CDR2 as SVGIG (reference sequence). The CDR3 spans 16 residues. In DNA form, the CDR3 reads TGTGCCTGGGCCACAGGACAGGGTACCTCCCCCGGGGAGCTGTTTTTT. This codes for CAWATGQGTSPGELFF.

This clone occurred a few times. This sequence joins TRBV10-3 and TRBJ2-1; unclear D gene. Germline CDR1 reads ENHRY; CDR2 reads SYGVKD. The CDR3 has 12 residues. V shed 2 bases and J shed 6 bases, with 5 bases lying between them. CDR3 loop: CAISEIPNEQFF. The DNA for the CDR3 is TGTGCCATCAGTGAGATTCCCAATGAGCAGTTCTTC.

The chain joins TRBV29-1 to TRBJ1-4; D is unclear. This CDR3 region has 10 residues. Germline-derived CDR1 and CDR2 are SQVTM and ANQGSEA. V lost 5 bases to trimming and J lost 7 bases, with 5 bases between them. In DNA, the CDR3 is TGCAGCGTTTATGGTGAAAAACTGTTTTTT. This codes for CSVYGEKLFF.

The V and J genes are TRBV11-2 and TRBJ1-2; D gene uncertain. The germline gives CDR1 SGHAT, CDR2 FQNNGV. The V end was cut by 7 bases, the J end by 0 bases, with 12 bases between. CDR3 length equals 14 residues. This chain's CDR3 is CASTRASANYGYTF. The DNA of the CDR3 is TGTGCCAGCACCCGGGCCTCAGCTAACTATGGCTACACCTTC.

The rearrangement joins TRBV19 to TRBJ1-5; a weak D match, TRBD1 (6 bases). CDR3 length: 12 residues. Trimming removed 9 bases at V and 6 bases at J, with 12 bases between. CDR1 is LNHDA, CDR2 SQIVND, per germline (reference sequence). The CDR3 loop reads CASKGGTQPQHF. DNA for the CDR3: TGTGCCAGCAAGGGGGGGACTCAGCCCCAGCATTTT.